The TCR beta chain under discussion was sequenced for a study of blood T cells in healthy people across ages (dated by TCRdb to the mid-2010s). Regarding the complete study: In model experiments, roughly one uniquely barcoded TCR beta cDNA molecule per two T cells was captured by template switching. Four age groups were formed from the donors: young (average about 16 years), middle-aged (roughly 38), aged (about 68) and long-lived (roughly 81). The study analyzed two additional independent replicas of 1 million unique cDNA reads from the same blood draw for two donors, one aged 18 to 30 and one aged 80 or older. The study measured age-related changes in TCR beta repertoire diversity using deep sequencing normalized with unique cDNA molecular identifiers. To avoid experimental bias, donors of different ages were distributed randomly across sequencing lanes.

The donors were around 39 Caucasian individuals from Russia, aged 6 to 90 years, who were systemically healthy. Each donor gave about 9.7 milliliters of peripheral blood, drawn into EDTA-treated Vacutainer tubes. Ficoll-Paque density-gradient centrifugation was used to isolate PBMCs, with at least 7 million per sample. Total RNA, at least 6 micrograms per sample, was extracted from PBMCs with Trizol reagent. For every donor, an aliquot of PBMCs went through flow cytometry to measure the percentages of naive CD45RAhigh/CD27high T cells. The paper's findings and limits, for the study overall: There was a strong correlation between observed TCR beta diversity and the percentage of naive T cells measured by flow cytometry. Since profiling was done on bulk unsorted PBMCs, naive and antigen-experienced compartments could not be conclusively compared. As age increased, observed TCR beta diversity per million T cells dropped in a roughly linear way, and a significant reduction was already evident by age approximately 40. Because donor CMV infection status was unknown, age-related changes in expanded clonotypes were potentially confounded. Compared with the aged group, the long-lived group had more naive CD4+ T cells, fewer expanded clones and increased TCR diversity, suggesting age selection. Estimates of total diversity based on one million sequenced T cells were regarded as lower bounds and as underestimates.

The CDR3 starts with the cysteine, ends with the phenylalanine, and has 17 residues. Left in the record is the CDR3 DNA by itself, 51 bases read in frame from the first base. The V end gives up 3 bases and the J end 0 bases, leaving 8 bases in the junction not matched to a gene. As encoded in the germline V gene, CDR1 is ENHRY while CDR2 is SYGVKD. As for this clonotype: Its recognized antigen is unknown. Nothing much larger sits one base from this clone, and base qualities are not available.

Preparation of the library involved 5' RACE. These reads were obtained on an Illumina HiSeq 2500. A second PCR of about 6 to 11 cycles was run with a J-beta primer mix and a sample-barcoded 5' primer. A template-switch 5' adaptor carrying 12 random nucleotides introduced a unique molecular identifier onto each TCR beta cDNA molecule. Each sample yielded at least 3 million CDR3-containing paired-end reads. All of the RNA was converted into first-strand cDNA using the Mint cDNA synthesis kit, with a TRBC-specific oligonucleotide serving as the primer. After uracil-DNA glycosylase treatment, a first 18-cycle PCR used universal primers M1SS and BC2_uni_R on all cDNA. Regarding the original processing steps: For normalization, 1 million high-quality reads, each with a distinct molecular identifier, were randomly selected from each sample. Instead of being binned into consensus sequences, reads with shared molecular identifiers were discarded. MiTCR, run with a Q25 quality threshold and the strictest error-elimination algorithm, handled CDR3 identification, clonotype clustering and error correction. Lower-bound total TCR beta diversity was estimated with a nonparametric unseen species model using Euler transformation. TCRdb itself trimmed the public reads at Q25 with fastp, ran MiXCR and retained productive beta chains. Identical CDR3 protein sequences are pooled into one entry, listed with their most common genes and DNA. What appears here as the V and J calls and clone size reflects TCRdb's work, not the paper's. This sample holds around 1.5 million distinct CDR3 sequences; 59% were observed only once. Jointly, the top ten make up 5% to 7% of the sample.

This receptor was identified in a man younger than 35 in good health. Sequenced sample: blood. The chain is made from TRBV10-3 and TRBJ2-1; 7 bases in between match TRBD2. The encoded CDR3 is CAISDASGRSSYNEQFF. In nucleotides, the sequence is TGTGCCATCAGTGATGCTAGCGGAAGGAGCTCCTACAATGAGCAGTTCTTC.